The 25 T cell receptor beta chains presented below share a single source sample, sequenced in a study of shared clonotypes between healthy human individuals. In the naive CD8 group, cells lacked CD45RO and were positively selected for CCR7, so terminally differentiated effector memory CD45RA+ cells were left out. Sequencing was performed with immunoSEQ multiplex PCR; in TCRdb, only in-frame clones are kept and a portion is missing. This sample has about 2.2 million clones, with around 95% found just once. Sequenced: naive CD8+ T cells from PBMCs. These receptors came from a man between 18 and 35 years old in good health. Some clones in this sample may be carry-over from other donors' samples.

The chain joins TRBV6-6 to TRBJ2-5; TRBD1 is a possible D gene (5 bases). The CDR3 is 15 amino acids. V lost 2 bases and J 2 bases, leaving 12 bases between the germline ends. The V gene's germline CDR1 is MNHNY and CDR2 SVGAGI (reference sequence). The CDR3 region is CASSYTWTPQETQYF. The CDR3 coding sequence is TGTGCCAGCAGTTACACCTGGACACCTCAAGAGACCCAGTACTTC.

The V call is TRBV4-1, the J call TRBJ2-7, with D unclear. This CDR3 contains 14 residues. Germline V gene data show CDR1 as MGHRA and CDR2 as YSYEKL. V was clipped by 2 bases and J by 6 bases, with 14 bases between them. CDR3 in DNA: TGCGCCAGCAGCCAACCGGGTGGCGAGGCCGAGCAGTACTTC. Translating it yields CASSQPGGEAEQYF.

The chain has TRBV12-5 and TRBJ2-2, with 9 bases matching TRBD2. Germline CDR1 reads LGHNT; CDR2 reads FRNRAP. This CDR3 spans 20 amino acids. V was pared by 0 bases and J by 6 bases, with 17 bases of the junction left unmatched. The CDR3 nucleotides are TGTGCTAGTGGTTTGGTACTCCTAGCGGGAAGCAAGGACGACCCCGGGGAGCTGTTTTTT. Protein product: CASGLVLLAGSKDDPGELFF.

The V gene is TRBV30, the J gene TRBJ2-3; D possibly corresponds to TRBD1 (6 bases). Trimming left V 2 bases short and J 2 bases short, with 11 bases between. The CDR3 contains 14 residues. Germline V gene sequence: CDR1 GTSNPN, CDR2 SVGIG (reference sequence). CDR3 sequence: CAWSFTGNTDTQYF. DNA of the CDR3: TGTGCCTGGAGTTTTACAGGGAACACAGATACGCAGTATTTT.

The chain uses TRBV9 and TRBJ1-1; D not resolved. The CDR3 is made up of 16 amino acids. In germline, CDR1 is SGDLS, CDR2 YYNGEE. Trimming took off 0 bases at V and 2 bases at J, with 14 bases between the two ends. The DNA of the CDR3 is TGTGCCAGCAGCGTAGGTCTGGTGGGCACCAACACTGAAGCTTTCTTT. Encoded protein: CASSVGLVGTNTEAFF.

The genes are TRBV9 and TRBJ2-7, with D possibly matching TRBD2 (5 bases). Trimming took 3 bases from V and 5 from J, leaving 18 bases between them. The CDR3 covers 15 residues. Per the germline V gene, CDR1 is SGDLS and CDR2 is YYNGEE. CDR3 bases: TGTGCCAGCAGCGGTTCGACCGGAGGAATGCACGAGCAGTACTTC. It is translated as CASSGSTGGMHEQYF.

Written as DNA, the CDR3 is TGTGCCAGCAGCTTAGATAAAGGCGGACTCTACAATGAGCAGTTCTTC. Translation: CASSLDKGGLYNEQFF. This chain connects TRBV11-2 to TRBJ2-1, with D perhaps TRBD2 (5 bases). Deletions cut 0 bases from V and 3 bases from J, with 12 bases between. This CDR3 contains 16 residues. Germline CDR1 SGHAT, CDR2 FQNNGV.

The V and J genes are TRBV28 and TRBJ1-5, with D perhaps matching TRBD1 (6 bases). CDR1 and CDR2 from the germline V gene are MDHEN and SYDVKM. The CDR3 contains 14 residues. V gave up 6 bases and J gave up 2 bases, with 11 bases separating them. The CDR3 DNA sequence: TGTGCCAGCAGGACGGGGGGCGGCAATCAGCCCCAGCATTTT. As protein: CASRTGGGNQPQHF.

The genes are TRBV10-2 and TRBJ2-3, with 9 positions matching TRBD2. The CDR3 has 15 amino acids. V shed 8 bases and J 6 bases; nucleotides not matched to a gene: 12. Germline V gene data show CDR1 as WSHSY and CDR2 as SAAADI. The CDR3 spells CASRRLAVDPDTQYF. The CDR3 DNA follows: TGCGCCAGCCGACGACTAGCGGTGGACCCCGATACGCAGTATTTT.

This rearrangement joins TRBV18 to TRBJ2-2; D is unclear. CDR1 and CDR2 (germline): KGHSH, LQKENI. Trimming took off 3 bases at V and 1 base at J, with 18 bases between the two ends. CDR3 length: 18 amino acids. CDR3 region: CASSPFPSSQENTGELFF. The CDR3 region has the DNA TGTGCCAGCTCACCTTTCCCTAGTTCGCAGGAGAACACCGGGGAGCTGTTTTTT. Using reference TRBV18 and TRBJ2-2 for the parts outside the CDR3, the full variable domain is NAGVMQNPRHLVRRRGQEARLRCSPMKGHSHVYWYRQLPEEGLKFMVYLQKENIIDESGMPKERFSAEFPKEGPSILRIQQVVRGDSAAYFCASSPFPSSQENTGELFFGEGSRLTVL.

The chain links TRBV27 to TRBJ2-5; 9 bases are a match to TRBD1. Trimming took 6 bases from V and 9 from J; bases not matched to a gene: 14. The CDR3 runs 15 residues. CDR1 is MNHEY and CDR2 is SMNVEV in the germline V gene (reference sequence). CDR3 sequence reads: CASSLQTGGVWAQYF. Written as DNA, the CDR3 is TGTGCCAGCAGCCTACAGACAGGGGGTGTGTGGGCCCAGTACTTC.

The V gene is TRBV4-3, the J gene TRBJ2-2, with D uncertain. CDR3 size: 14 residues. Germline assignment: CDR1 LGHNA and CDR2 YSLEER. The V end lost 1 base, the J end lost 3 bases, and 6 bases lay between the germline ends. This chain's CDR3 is CASSQVKYTGELFF. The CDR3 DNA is TGCGCCAGCAGCCAAGTTAAGTACACCGGGGAGCTGTTTTTT.

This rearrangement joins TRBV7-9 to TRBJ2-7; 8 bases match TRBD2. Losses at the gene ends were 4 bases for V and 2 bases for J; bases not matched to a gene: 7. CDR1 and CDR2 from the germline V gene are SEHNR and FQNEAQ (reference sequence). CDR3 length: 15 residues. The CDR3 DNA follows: TGTGCCAGCAGCTCAGATAGCGGGATTACCTACGAGCAGTACTTC. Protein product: CASSSDSGITYEQYF.

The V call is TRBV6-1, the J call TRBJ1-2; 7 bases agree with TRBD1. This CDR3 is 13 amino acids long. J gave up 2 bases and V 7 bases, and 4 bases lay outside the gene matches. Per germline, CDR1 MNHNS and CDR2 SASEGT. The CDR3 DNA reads TGTGCCAGCACCCAGACAGGGAACTATGGCTACACCTTC. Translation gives CASTQTGNYGYTF.

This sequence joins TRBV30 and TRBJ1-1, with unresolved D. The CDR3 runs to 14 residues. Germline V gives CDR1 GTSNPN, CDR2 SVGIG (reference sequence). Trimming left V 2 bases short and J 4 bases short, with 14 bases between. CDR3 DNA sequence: TGTGCCTGGAGTTATTGGAAAAAAGGCACTGAAGCTTTCTTT. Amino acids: CAWSYWKKGTEAFF. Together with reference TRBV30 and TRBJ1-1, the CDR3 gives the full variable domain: SQTIHQWPATLVQPVGSPLSLECTVEGTSNPNLYWYRQAAGRGLQLLFYSVGIGQISSEVPQNLSASRPQDRQFILSSKKLLLSDSGFYLCAWSYWKKGTEAFFGQGTRLTVV.

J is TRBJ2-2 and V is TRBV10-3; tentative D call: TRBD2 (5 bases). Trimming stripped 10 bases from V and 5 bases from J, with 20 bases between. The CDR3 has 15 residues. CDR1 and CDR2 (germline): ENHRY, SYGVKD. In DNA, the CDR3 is TGTGCCAACCGACCGGACTCCCGAGGGACCGGGGAGCTGTTTTTT. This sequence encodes CANRPDSRGTGELFF.

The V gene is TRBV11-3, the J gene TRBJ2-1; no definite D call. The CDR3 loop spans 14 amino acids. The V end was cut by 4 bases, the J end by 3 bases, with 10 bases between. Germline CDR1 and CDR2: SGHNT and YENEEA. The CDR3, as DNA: TGTGCCAGCAGCTCCCGCAGCTACTACAATGAGCAGTTCTTC. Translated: CASSSRSYYNEQFF.

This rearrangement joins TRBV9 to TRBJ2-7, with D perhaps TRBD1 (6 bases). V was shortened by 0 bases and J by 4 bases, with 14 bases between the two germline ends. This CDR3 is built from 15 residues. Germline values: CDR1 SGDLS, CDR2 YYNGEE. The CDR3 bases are TGTGCCAGCAGCGTAGCTCCCACAGGGATTTACGAGCAGTACTTC. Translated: CASSVAPTGIYEQYF. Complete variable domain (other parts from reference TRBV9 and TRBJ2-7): DSGVTQTPKHLITATGQRVTLRCSPRSGDLSVYWYQQSLDQGLQFLIQYYNGEERAKGNILERFSAQQFPDLHSELNLSSLELGDSALYFCASSVAPTGIYEQYFGPGTRLTVT.

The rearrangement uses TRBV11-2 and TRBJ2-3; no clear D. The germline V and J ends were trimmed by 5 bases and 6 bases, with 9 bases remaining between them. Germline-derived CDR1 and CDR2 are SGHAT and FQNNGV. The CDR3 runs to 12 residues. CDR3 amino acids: CASSVNADTQYF. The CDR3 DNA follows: TGTGCCAGCAGCGTAAATGCGGATACGCAGTATTTT.

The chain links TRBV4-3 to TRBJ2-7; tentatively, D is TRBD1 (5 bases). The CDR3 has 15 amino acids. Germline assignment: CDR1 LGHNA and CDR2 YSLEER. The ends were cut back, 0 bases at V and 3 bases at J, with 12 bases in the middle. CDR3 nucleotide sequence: TGCGCCAGCAGCCAAGAAGGGCACAGGCGCTACGAGCAGTACTTC. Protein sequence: CASSQEGHRRYEQYF.

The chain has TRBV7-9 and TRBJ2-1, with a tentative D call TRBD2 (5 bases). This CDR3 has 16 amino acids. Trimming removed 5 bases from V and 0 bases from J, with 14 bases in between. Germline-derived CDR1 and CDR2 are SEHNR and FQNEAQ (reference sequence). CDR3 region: CASSENSASSYNEQFF. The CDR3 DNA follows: TGTGCCAGCAGCGAGAATAGCGCGAGCTCCTACAATGAGCAGTTCTTC.

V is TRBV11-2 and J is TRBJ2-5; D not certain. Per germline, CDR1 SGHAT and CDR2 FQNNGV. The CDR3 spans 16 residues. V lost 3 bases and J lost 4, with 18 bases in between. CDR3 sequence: CASSFPTWRNGETQYF. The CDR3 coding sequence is TGTGCCAGCAGCTTCCCCACCTGGCGGAATGGAGAGACCCAGTACTTC.

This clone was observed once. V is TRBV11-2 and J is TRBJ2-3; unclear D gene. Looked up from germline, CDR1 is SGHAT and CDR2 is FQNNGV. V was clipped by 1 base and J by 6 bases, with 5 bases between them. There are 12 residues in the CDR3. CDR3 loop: CASSLVVDTQYF. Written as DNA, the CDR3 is TGTGCCAGCAGCTTAGTCGTGGATACGCAGTATTTT.

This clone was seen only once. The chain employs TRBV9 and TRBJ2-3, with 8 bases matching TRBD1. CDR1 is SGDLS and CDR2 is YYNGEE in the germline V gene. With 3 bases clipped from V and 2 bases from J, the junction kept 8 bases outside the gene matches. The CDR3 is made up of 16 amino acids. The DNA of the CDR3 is TGTGCCAGCAGCGATCAGACAGGGGCAAACACAGATACGCAGTATTTT. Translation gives CASSDQTGANTDTQYF.

The CDR3 nucleotides read TGTGCCAGCAGCTTGACCCAAGCCCCGAATGACCAGTACTTC. This encodes CASSLTQAPNDQYF. The chain joins TRBV11-2 to TRBJ2-5; D is unresolved. CDR1 and CDR2 (germline): SGHAT, FQNNGV. CDR3 length: 14 amino acids. The ends were cut back, 3 bases at V and 10 bases at J, with 18 bases in the middle.